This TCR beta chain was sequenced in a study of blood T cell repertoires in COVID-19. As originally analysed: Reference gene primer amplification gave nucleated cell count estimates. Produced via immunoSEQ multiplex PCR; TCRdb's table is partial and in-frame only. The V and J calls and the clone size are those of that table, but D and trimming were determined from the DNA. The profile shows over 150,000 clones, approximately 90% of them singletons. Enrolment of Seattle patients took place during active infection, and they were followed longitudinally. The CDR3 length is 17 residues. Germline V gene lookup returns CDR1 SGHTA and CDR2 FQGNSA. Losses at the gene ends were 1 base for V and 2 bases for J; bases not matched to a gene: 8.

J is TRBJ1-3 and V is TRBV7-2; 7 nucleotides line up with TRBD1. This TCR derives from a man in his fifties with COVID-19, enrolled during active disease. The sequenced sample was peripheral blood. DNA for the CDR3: TGTGCCAGCAGCTTAGTCCCGAGGGGGCAGGCTGGAAACACCATATATTTT. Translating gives CASSLVPRGQAGNTIYF. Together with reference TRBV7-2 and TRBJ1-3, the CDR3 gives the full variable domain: GAGVSQSPSNKVTEKGKDVELRCDPISGHTALYWYRQSLGQGLEFLIYFQGNSAPDKSGLPSDRFSAERTGGSVSTLTIQRTQQEDSAVYLCASSLVPRGQAGNTIYFGEGSWLTVV.